This T cell receptor beta chain is from a study of blood T cell repertoires in COVID-19. As for the study in general: Sample material is recorded as cDNA or gDNA derived from T cells, B-cell-depleted T cells, or PBMCs.

V lost 4 bases and J lost 7, with 19 bases in between. CDR3 size: 15 residues. Looked up from germline, CDR1 is MGHRA and CDR2 is YSYEKL. In the source study's methods: The authors estimated nucleated cell counts from reference gene primer amplification. This table comes from immunoSEQ multiplex PCR, and its TCRdb copy is limited to in-frame clones, with some not included. V, J and clone size derive from that table, while D and trimming were established from the DNA sequence. Among more than 150,000 clones listed, about 85% were seen once. The sequenced sample consisted of PBMCs or T cells enriched from blood (not recorded which). The sequence came from a woman in her twenties or thirties who had recovered from COVID-19. V is TRBV4-1 and J is TRBJ2-5; weak D call: TRBD2 (6 bases). CDR3 protein: CASSRDGRPGGTQYF. The CDR3, as DNA: TGCGCCAGCAGCCGGGACGGCCGACCCGGGGGGACCCAGTACTTC.